The clone carrying this TCR beta chain has a handful of counts. The record originates from a study of blood T cell repertoires in COVID-19. As for the study in general: Samples came from the United States, Italy and Spain, spanning acute and convalescent COVID-19. Sources were T cells, B-cell-depleted T cells, or PBMCs; the material itself was cDNA or gDNA.

Libraries were prepared by immunoSEQ multiplex PCR; TCRdb keeps only in-frame clonotypes and omits some of them. The sample contains 70,000 or so clones, roughly three quarters of which appear only once. The CDR3 length is 13 residues. Trimming removed 8 bases at V and 2 bases at J, with 13 bases between. Per germline, CDR1 WSHSY and CDR2 SAAADI. The sample comprised peripheral blood. This clonotype was obtained from a man in his fifties or sixties with acute or convalescent COVID-19. The chain joins TRBV10-2 to TRBJ2-7; the D gene is possibly TRBD1 (6 bases). This chain's CDR3 is CASAGTPTYEQYF. In DNA, the CDR3 is TGCGCCAGCGCCGGGACACCTACCTACGAGCAGTACTTC.